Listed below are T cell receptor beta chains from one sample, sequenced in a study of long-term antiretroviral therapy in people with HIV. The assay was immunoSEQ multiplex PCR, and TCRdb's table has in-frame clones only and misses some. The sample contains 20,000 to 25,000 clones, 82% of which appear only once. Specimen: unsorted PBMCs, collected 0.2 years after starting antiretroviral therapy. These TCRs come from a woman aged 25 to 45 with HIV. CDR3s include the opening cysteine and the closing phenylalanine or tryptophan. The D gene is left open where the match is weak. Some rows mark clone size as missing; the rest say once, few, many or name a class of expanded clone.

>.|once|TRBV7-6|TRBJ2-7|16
CASSLGFLPGSYEQYF
TGTGCCAGCAGCTTAGGCTTCCTGCCCGGGTCCTACGAGCAGTACTTC
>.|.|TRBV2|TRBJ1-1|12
CASKESNTEAFF
TGTGCCAGCAAAGAATCGAACACTGAAGCTTTCTTT
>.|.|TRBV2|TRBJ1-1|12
CASSATHREAFF
TGTGCCAGCAGTGCAACCCACAGGGAAGCTTTCTTT
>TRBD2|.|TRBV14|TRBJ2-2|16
CASSSPWGGDTGELFF
TGTGCCAGCAGCTCTCCCTGGGGGGGAGACACCGGGGAGCTGTTTTTT
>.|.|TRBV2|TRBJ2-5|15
CAGAIAQTGQETQYF
TGTGCCGGAGCTATAGCCCAGACAGGCCAAGAGACCCAGTACTTC
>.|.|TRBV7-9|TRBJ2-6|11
CASTKWGFLTF
TGTGCCAGCACTAAATGGGGTTTCCTGACTTTC
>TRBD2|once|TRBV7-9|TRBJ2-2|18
CASSPRLAGAKNTGELFF
TGTGCCAGCAGCCCCCGACTAGCGGGGGCCAAAAACACCGGGGAGCTGTTTTTT
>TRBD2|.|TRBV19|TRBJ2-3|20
CASSLGLAGGLLISADTQYF
TGTGCCAGTAGTCTCGGACTAGCGGGGGGACTATTGATAAGTGCGGATACGCAGTATTTT
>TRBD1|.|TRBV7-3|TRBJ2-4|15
CASSLGQGAKNIQYF
TGTGCCAGCAGCCTGGGACAGGGGGCCAAAAACATTCAGTACTTC
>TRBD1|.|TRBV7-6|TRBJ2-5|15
CASSQAGGARETQYF
TGTGCCAGCAGCCAAGCAGGGGGTGCGAGGGAGACCCAGTACTTC
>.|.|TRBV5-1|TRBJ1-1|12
CASSLTGAEAFF
TGCGCCAGCAGCTTGACCGGGGCGGAAGCTTTCTTT
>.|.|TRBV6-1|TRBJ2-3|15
CASSLSRDLGDTQYF
TGTGCCAGCAGTCTTTCCCGGGACTTAGGAGATACGCAGTATTTT
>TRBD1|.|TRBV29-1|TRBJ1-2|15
CSVGEGQGASYGYTF
TGCAGCGTTGGGGAGGGACAGGGGGCATCCTATGGCTACACCTTC
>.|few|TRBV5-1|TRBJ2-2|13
CASGRRRDGELFF
TGCGCCAGCGGACGGAGGCGCGACGGGGAGCTGTTTTTT
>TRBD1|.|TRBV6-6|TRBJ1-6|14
CASSFGQGNSPLHF
TGTGCCAGCAGTTTCGGACAGGGGAATTCACCCCTCCACTTT